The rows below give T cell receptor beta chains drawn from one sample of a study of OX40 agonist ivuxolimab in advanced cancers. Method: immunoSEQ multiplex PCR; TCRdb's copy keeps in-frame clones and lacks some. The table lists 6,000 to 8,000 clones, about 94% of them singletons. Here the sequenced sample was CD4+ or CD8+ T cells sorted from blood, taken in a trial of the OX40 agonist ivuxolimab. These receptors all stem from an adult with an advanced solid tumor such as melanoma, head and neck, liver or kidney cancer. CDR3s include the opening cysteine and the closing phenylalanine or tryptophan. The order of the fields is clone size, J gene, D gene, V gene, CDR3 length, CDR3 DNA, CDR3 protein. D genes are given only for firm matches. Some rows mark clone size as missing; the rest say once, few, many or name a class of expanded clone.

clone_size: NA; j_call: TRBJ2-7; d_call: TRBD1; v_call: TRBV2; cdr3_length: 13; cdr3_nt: TGTGCCAGCAGTCGGGACAGATCCTACGAGCAGTACTTC; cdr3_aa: CASSRDRSYEQYF
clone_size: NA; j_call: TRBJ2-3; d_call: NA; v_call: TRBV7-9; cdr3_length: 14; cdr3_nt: TGTGCCAGCAGCTTAAGGAGCATCACAGATACGCAGTATTTT; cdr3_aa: CASSLRSITDTQYF
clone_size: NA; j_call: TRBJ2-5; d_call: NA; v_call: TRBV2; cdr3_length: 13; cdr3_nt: TGTGCCAGCAAAAAGGCGTCCCAAGAGACCCAGTACTTC; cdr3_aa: CASKKASQETQYF
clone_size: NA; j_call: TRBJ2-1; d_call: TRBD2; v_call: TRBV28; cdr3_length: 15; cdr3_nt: TGTGCCACGTGGGTGACGGCGGGAGCACGAAATGAGCAGTTCTTC; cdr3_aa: CATWVTAGARNEQFF
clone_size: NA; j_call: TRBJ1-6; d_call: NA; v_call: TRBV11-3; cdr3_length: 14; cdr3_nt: TGTGCCAGCAGTTTGGACAGCTTCAATTCACCCCTCCACTTT; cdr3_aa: CASSLDSFNSPLHF
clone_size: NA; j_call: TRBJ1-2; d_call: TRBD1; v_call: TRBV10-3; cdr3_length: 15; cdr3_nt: TGTGCCATCAGCACAGGACAGGGATCGTACTATGGCTACACCTTC; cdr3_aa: CAISTGQGSYYGYTF
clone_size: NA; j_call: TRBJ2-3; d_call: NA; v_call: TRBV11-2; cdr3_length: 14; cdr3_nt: TGTGCCAGCAGCGTGCCGGGGAACACAGATACGCAGTATTTT; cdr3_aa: CASSVPGNTDTQYF
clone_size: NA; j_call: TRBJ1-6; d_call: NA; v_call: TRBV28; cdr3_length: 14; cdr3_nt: TGTGCCACCGGACTGACCAACTATAATTCACCCCTCCACTTT; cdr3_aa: CATGLTNYNSPLHF
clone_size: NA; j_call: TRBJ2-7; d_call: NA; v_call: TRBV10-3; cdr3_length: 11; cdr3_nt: TGTGCCATCAGTGAGTTATCGGAGCAGTACTTC; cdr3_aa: CAISELSEQYF
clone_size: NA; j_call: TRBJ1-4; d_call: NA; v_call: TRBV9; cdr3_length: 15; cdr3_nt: TGTGCCAGCAGCCTAGCAGGGTACACTAATGAAAAACTGTTTTTT; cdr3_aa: CASSLAGYTNEKLFF
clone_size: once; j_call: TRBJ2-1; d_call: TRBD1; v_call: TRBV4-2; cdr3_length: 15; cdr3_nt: TGTGCCAGCAGCCAAGCAGGGACAGGGGACCATGAGCAGTTCTTC; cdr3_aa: CASSQAGTGDHEQFF
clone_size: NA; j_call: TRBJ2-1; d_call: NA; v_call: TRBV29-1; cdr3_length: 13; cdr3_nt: TGCAGCGTTGTGAGGGGGTCATACAATGAGCAGTTCTTC; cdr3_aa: CSVVRGSYNEQFF
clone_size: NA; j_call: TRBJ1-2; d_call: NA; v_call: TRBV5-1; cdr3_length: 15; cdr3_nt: TGCGCCAGCAGCTTGTCGCAGGGTTTGGACTATGGCTACACCTTC; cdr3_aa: CASSLSQGLDYGYTF